Shown below are 20 T cell receptor beta chains from a single sample sequenced in a study of T-cell memory formation after mild COVID-19. A single record per CDR3 protein comes from TCRdb applying MiXCR to the 5' RACE reads. The sample shows about 310,000 distinct CDR3 sequences, 15% to 20% of them seen only once. Sequencing was done on a sample of PBMCs or a T cell subset sorted from them (not recorded which). The source is a man aged 18 to 29 who had mild COVID-19 (a few samples of this study predate the infection). Cell type and time point are not known.

The sample holds a few counts of this clonotype. DNA for the CDR3: TGCGCCAGCAGGACTAGCGTCACAGATACGCAGTATTTT. This translates into CASRTSVTDTQYF. J is TRBJ2-3 and V is TRBV10-2; 8 bases line up with TRBD2. Germline CDR1 reads WSHSY; CDR2 reads SAAADI. This CDR3 spans 13 amino acids. Losses at the gene ends were 6 bases for V and 2 bases for J; bases not matched to a gene: 1.

This clonotype was seen many times. The V call is TRBV7-2, the J call TRBJ2-5; 8 bases are a match to TRBD2. V trimming: 2 bases; J trimming: 2 bases; junction bases outside the gene matches: 4. The CDR3 covers 15 residues. Per the germline V gene, CDR1 is SGHTA and CDR2 is FQGNSA. The chain's CDR3 is CASSLTAGAQETQYF. In DNA form, the CDR3 reads TGTGCCAGCAGCTTAACAGCGGGGGCACAAGAGACCCAGTACTTC.

The genes are TRBV6-5 and TRBJ2-7; 7 nucleotides align to TRBD2. Losses at the gene ends were 0 bases for V and 1 base for J; bases not matched to a gene: 3. This CDR3 region has 15 residues. CDR1 and CDR2 (germline): MNHEY, SVGAGI. This chain's CDR3 is CASSYSAGDSYEQYF. CDR3 nucleotides: TGTGCCAGCAGTTACTCGGCGGGAGATTCCTACGAGCAGTACTTC.

This chain uses TRBV7-8 with TRBJ2-5; the D gene is possibly TRBD2 (6 bases). The V gene's germline CDR1 is SGHVS and CDR2 FQNEAQ. The CDR3 contains 15 residues. Between the trimmed V and J ends, which lost 3 bases and 5 bases, there was a span of 16 bases. CDR3 sequence reads: CASSFLDGAGETQYF. The CDR3 DNA is TGTGCCAGCAGCTTCCTAGACGGGGCGGGGGAGACCCAGTACTTC.

In its sample, this clonotype was seen a few times. The chain is built from TRBV5-8 and TRBJ1-2; D is perhaps TRBD1 (5 bases). Deletions cut 2 bases from V and 3 bases from J, with 11 bases between. This CDR3 region has 14 residues. Germline V gene lookup returns CDR1 SGHTS and CDR2 YDEGEE. The CDR3 here is CASSFEGFDYGYTF. DNA of the CDR3: TGTGCCAGCAGCTTTGAGGGGTTTGACTATGGCTACACCTTC.

This clonotype was seen more than once but under ten times. This chain joins TRBV11-2 and TRBJ1-5, with D uncertain. Trimming removed 3 bases at V and 7 bases at J, with 10 bases between. CDR1 is SGHAT, CDR2 FQNNGV, per germline. The CDR3 length is 13 residues. DNA for the CDR3: TGTGCCAGCAGCTTGGGAGAGAGGCAGCCCCAGCATTTT. Its translation: CASSLGERQPQHF.

This clonotype was counted ten times or more. V gene TRBV5-1 combines with J gene TRBJ2-7, with a tentative D call TRBD1 (5 bases). This CDR3 has 14 amino acids. In germline, CDR1 is SGHRS, CDR2 YFSETQ. V was pared by 4 bases and J by 3 bases, with 14 bases between. CDR3 in amino acids: CASSQGGTDYEQYF. The CDR3, as DNA: TGCGCCAGCAGCCAGGGTGGAACAGACTACGAGCAGTACTTC.

In this sample, this clonotype turned up a few times. The V gene is TRBV2, the J gene TRBJ1-5, with D possibly matching TRBD1 (5 bases). This CDR3 is built from 12 residues. The ends were cut back, 7 bases at V and 5 bases at J, with 9 bases in the middle. Looked up from germline, CDR1 is SNHLY and CDR2 is FYNNEI. Here the CDR3 DNA reads TGTGCCAGCACAGGGTACGATCAGCCCCAGCATTTT. Its protein product is CASTGYDQPQHF.

The chain is built from TRBV11-2 and TRBJ2-1; D is unresolved. V was shortened by 5 bases and J by 3 bases, with 5 bases between the two germline ends. The germline gives CDR1 SGHAT, CDR2 FQNNGV. CDR3 length: 12 amino acids. For the CDR3, the DNA is TGTGCCAGCAGCGACGACTACAATGAGCAGTTCTTC. This codes for CASSDDYNEQFF.

This chain connects TRBV4-3 to TRBJ2-3, with no clear D. CDR1 LGHNA and CDR2 YSLEER come from the germline V gene. Trimming took 1 base from V and 3 from J, leaving 11 bases between them. CDR3 length: 15 residues. For the CDR3, the DNA is TGCGCCAGCAGCCAAGGAGTTGGGGATACAGATACGCAGTATTTT. It translates to CASSQGVGDTDTQYF.

This clonotype was picked up a small number of times. The V call is TRBV5-1, the J call TRBJ2-7; 8 bases match TRBD1. The CDR3 has 14 amino acids. Germline V gene data show CDR1 as SGHRS and CDR2 as YFSETQ. V lost 0 bases and J lost 7; bases outside the gene matches: 6. CDR3 residues: CASSLGEYRGEQYV. In nucleotides, the CDR3 is TGCGCCAGCAGCTTGGGGGAATACAGGGGGGAGCAGTACGTC.

The V gene is TRBV10-3, the J gene TRBJ2-2; 9 bases map to TRBD1. J was trimmed by 4 bases and V by 6 bases; bases with no gene match: 0. The CDR3 length is 13 residues. CDR1 is ENHRY, CDR2 SYGVKD, per germline. CDR3 loop: CAIRGQGTGELFF. The CDR3 DNA reads as TGTGCCATCAGGGGACAGGGCACCGGGGAGCTGTTTTTT.

The chain employs TRBV14 and TRBJ1-2, with D hard to call. The CDR3 loop spans 12 amino acids. CDR1 and CDR2 from the germline V gene are SGHDN and FVKESK. Trimming left V 4 bases short and J 7 bases short, with 10 bases between. The CDR3 DNA reads as TGTGCCAGCAGCCGTATAACCCCTGGCTACACCTTC. Its protein product is CASSRITPGYTF.

A few counts support this clonotype. V usage is TRBV12-3 or TRBV12-4 and J usage is TRBJ2-1; 8 bases map to TRBD1. The CDR3 extends over 13 amino acids. V lost 7 bases and J lost 8; bases outside the gene matches: 7. The CDR3 reads CASIGQGLDEQFF. The CDR3 DNA reads TGTGCCAGCATAGGACAGGGACTGGATGAGCAGTTCTTC.

The chain couples TRBV7-2 to TRBJ2-2, with 8 bases matching TRBD2. This CDR3 spans 15 amino acids. After removal of 5 bases from V and 3 bases from J, the junction contained 5 bases not matched to a gene. Germline V gene sequence: CDR1 SGHTA, CDR2 FQGNSA. CDR3 coding DNA: TGTGCCAGCAGCCGACCCGGGAGGGACACCGGGGAGCTGTTTTTT. Residues: CASSRPGRDTGELFF.

V is TRBV28 and J is TRBJ2-7; 10 bases agree with TRBD2. The germline CDR1 and CDR2 sequences are MDHEN and SYDVKM. The CDR3 totals 15 residues. The J segment lost 1 base and the V segment lost 6 bases, leaving 6 bases of the junction unmatched. The chain's CDR3 is CASRGETSGSYEQYF. As DNA, the CDR3 is TGTGCCAGCAGAGGCGAGACTAGCGGGTCCTACGAGCAGTACTTC.

The V and J genes are TRBV6-1 and TRBJ1-4, with unresolved D. This CDR3 region has 11 residues. Looked up from germline, CDR1 is MNHNS and CDR2 is SASEGT. The V gene lost 2 bases and the J gene lost 8 bases, with 3 bases spanning the gap. The CDR3 DNA reads TGTGCCAGCAGTGAAAAGGAAAAACTGTTTTTT. It translates to CASSEKEKLFF.

This clonotype was counted only a few times. The V and J genes are TRBV18 and TRBJ2-7, with D possibly TRBD1 on 6 matching bases. With 0 bases removed from V and 0 bases from J, the gap between germline ends came to 21 bases. CDR1 is KGHSH and CDR2 is LQKENI in the germline V gene. The CDR3 has 19 residues. The CDR3 region is CASSPPGRGSRKSSYEQYF. In DNA form, the CDR3 reads TGTGCCAGCTCACCACCGGGCAGGGGATCACGTAAAAGCTCCTACGAGCAGTACTTC.

This clonotype was counted a few times. V usage is TRBV18 and J usage is TRBJ2-1; D is ambiguous. Germline V gene data show CDR1 as KGHSH and CDR2 as LQKENI. This CDR3 comprises 14 residues. The ends were cut back, 6 bases at V and 4 bases at J, with 13 bases in the middle. The CDR3 bases are TGTGCCAGCTCCCCCGGGCCCCGGTACAATGAGCAGTTCTTC. Translation gives CASSPGPRYNEQFF. Supplemented by reference TRBV18 and TRBJ2-1, the full variable domain reads NAGVMQNPRHLVRRRGQEARLRCSPMKGHSHVYWYRQLPEEGLKFMVYLQKENIIDESGMPKERFSAEFPKEGPSILRIQQVVRGDSAAYFCASSPGPRYNEQFFGPGTRLTVL.

A few counts support this clonotype. The chain uses TRBV6-6 and TRBJ2-7, with D possibly matching TRBD1 (5 bases). The CDR3 spans 13 residues. V was cut by 6 bases and J by 1 base, with 10 bases left in between. Germline CDR1 reads MNHNY; CDR2 reads SVGAGI (reference sequence). CDR3 sequence (DNA): TGTGCCAGCAGAGCAAGGGGTTCCTACGAGCAGTACGTC. Its protein is CASRARGSYEQYV.